This T cell receptor (beta chain) derives from a study of T-cell reconstitution after alpha-beta-depleted transplantation in children. Study-wide results and limits: T-cell counts and diversity at one year post-transplant came mainly from newly produced T cells.

Trimming at V came to 3 bases and at J to 4 bases, leaving 2 bases not matched to a gene. CDR1 is SQVTM, CDR2 ANQGSEA, per germline. The CDR3 covers 13 residues. For TCRbeta, the library was prepared with unique molecular identifiers. Each CDR3 protein gets one entry after TCRdb re-called the PCR reads with MiXCR. In the table there are 60,000 to 85,000 distinct CDR3 sequences, 18% of which are singletons. This clonotype showed up just a few times. Its antigen remains unknown. The genes are TRBV29-1 and TRBJ2-5; 10 positions agree with TRBD2. The sequencing here drew on PBMCs, mostly from graft donor cells, taken 360 days after TCRalphabeta/CD19-depleted stem cell transplant. The receptor was derived from a male patient aged 2-15 years who had a stem cell transplant for acute lymphoblastic leukemia, so the T cells may come from the graft donor. Here the CDR3 DNA reads TGCAGCGTTGATTGGACTAGCGGAGAGACCCAGTACTTC. It specifies CSVDWTSGETQYF.